This T cell receptor (beta chain) was retrieved from a study of blood T cell repertoires in COVID-19. On the study more broadly: Spain, Italy and the United States supplied samples that represented acute and convalescent COVID-19. The analysed material was cDNA or gDNA that came from T cells, B-cell-depleted T cells, or PBMCs.

V was trimmed by 8 bases and J by 3 bases, leaving 17 bases between them. Germline CDR1 is MDHEN and CDR2 is SYDVKM. This CDR3 has 14 amino acids. In the study's own analysis: Amplified reference gene primers provided the basis for estimating nucleated cell counts. The table came from immunoSEQ multiplex PCR; TCRdb's copy has only in-frame clones and leaves some out. V and J calls and clone size come straight from that table; D and trimming were deduced from the DNA. The repertoire has about 53,000 clones, about 88% of them found once; the top ten carry under 5%. Sequencing input: peripheral blood. The V gene is TRBV28, the J gene TRBJ2-7, with TRBD1 as a possible D gene (6 bases). This clonotype originated in a man in his sixties with active COVID-19. The chain's CDR3 is CASREGGLNYEQYF. The DNA for the CDR3 is TGTGCCAGCCGAGAAGGGGGTCTGAACTACGAGCAGTACTTC.